The 21 T cell receptor beta chains reported below all come from one sample, sequenced in a study of OX40 agonist ivuxolimab in advanced cancers. Assay used: immunoSEQ multiplex PCR; TCRdb lists only in-frame clones, some missing. Of tens of thousands of clones in the sample, 84% were seen once. Sequenced here: CD4+ or CD8+ T cells sorted from blood, sampled in a trial of the OX40 agonist ivuxolimab. The receptors here all came from an adult with an advanced solid tumor such as melanoma, head and neck, liver or kidney cancer.

The gene calls are TRBV5-6 and TRBJ2-5; D gene uncertain. Trimming removed 0 bases at V and 4 bases at J, with 13 bases between. Germline assignment: CDR1 SGHDT and CDR2 YYEEEE. This CDR3 region has 15 residues. CDR3 protein: CASSLVGGASETQYF. Written as DNA, the CDR3 is TGTGCCAGCAGCTTGGTGGGTGGAGCGTCAGAGACCCAGTACTTC. Based on the CDR3 plus reference TRBV5-6 and TRBJ2-5, the full variable domain is DAGVTQSPTHLIKTRGQQVTLRCSPKSGHDTVSWYQQALGQGPQFIFQYYEEEERQRGNFPDRFSGHQFPNYSSELNVNALLLGDSALYLCASSLVGGASETQYFGPGTRLLVL.

The rearrangement links TRBV25-1 to TRBJ2-5, with TRBD2 identical over 10 bases. Germline loops: CDR1 MGHDK, CDR2 SYGVNS. V shed 3 bases, J shed 5 bases, and the junction held 9 bases outside the gene matches. This CDR3 has 16 amino acids. CDR3 nucleotide sequence: TGTGCCAGCAGTGAGCCCGGACTAGCGGTGGGGGAGACCCAGTACTTC. Protein product: CASSEPGLAVGETQYF.

V is TRBV21-1 and J is TRBJ2-3; TRBD1 was called by the table and not checked on the DNA. TRBV21-1 is given as a pseudogene. The CDR3 spans 16 residues. The CDR3 region is CASSKALKGVPDTQYF. In DNA, the CDR3 is TGTGCCAGCAGCAAAGCGCTAAAGGGGGTCCCAGATACGCAGTATTTT.

This rearrangement joins TRBV27 to TRBJ2-7; the D gene is possibly TRBD2 (5 bases). V shed 5 bases and J shed 7 bases, with 18 bases lying between them. Germline assignment: CDR1 MNHEY and CDR2 SMNVEV (reference sequence). The CDR3 loop spans 14 amino acids. CDR3 sequence (DNA): TGTGCCAGCAGTCACCCGGAGAGGGTTCTTGAGCAGTACTTC. This gives the protein CASSHPERVLEQYF.

This clone was detected a few times. The rearrangement joins TRBV6-4 to TRBJ1-1, with no clear D. The ends were cut back, 6 bases at V and 3 bases at J, with 11 bases in the middle. CDR1 is MRHNA, CDR2 SNTAGT, per germline. CDR3 length: 13 residues. The CDR3 sequence is CASSPDLDTEAFF. The CDR3 DNA reads TGTGCCAGCAGCCCCGACCTGGACACTGAAGCTTTCTTT.

This chain uses TRBV27 with TRBJ2-7; D gene ambiguous. Trimming removed 6 bases at V and 1 base at J, with 16 bases between. Germline CDR1 and CDR2: MNHEY and SMNVEV (reference sequence). The CDR3 runs to 15 residues. Here the CDR3 reads CASSRTPLRSYEQYF. CDR3 in DNA: TGTGCCAGCAGCCGAACCCCCCTCAGATCCTACGAGCAGTACTTC.

V and J are TRBV7-9 and TRBJ1-1, with D maybe TRBD1 (6 bases). Germline V CDR1 and CDR2: SEHNR, FQNEAQ (reference sequence). V lost 3 bases, J lost 5 bases, and 16 bases lay in between. This CDR3 comprises 15 residues. The DNA of the CDR3 is TGTGCCAGCAGCTTGAGCCCGACAGGTTCGACTGAAGCTTTCTTT. It is translated as CASSLSPTGSTEAFF.

This chain links TRBV2 with TRBJ2-7, with TRBD1 matching over 10 bases. Germline V CDR1 and CDR2: SNHLY, FYNNEI. The CDR3 consists of 13 residues. The ends lost 6 bases at V and 5 bases at J; junction bases unmatched: 4. CDR3 amino acids: CASSRDRGHEQYF. The CDR3 region has the DNA TGTGCCAGCAGCCGGGACAGGGGCCACGAGCAGTACTTC. The whole variable domain, remainder taken from reference TRBV2 and TRBJ2-7, is EPEVTQTPSHQVTQMGQEVILRCVPISNHLYFYWYRQILGQKVEFLVSFYNNEISEKSEIFDDQFSVERPDGSNFTLKIRSTKLEDSAMYFCASSRDRGHEQYFGPGTRLTVT.

The chain carries TRBV2 and TRBJ2-4; TRBD1 aligns across 8 bases. J lost 0 bases, V lost 8 bases, and 6 bases had no gene match. The V gene's germline CDR1 is SNHLY and CDR2 FYNNEI. The CDR3 is 15 residues long. The DNA for the CDR3 is TGTGCCAGCCGGGACAGGACCAAAGCCAAAAACATTCAGTACTTC. This codes for CASRDRTKAKNIQYF.

The chain combines TRBV29-1 with TRBJ2-5, with D possibly TRBD1 on 7 matching bases. This CDR3 has 15 amino acids. With 3 bases removed from V and 3 bases from J, the gap between germline ends came to 17 bases. From germline, CDR1 is SQVTM and CDR2 ANQGSEA. The CDR3 here is CSVDLEGRGEETQYF. CDR3 bases: TGCAGCGTTGATCTTGAAGGCAGGGGGGAAGAGACCCAGTACTTC.

The rearrangement uses TRBV5-6 and TRBJ1-1; D perhaps matches TRBD1 (5 bases). CDR3 length equals 12 residues. From germline, CDR1 is SGHDT and CDR2 YYEEEE. V lost 5 bases to trimming and J lost 6 bases, with 11 bases between them. Written as DNA, the CDR3 is TGTGCCAGCAGAGGAACGGGGGCTGAAGCTTTCTTT. It encodes CASRGTGAEAFF.

V and J are TRBV19 and TRBJ2-5; D remains unclear. The DNA end is a closer match to TRBJ2-7, so the J assignment may be wrong. CDR3 length equals 17 residues. Germline V CDR1 and CDR2: LNHDA, SQIVND (reference sequence). This chain's CDR3 is CASSIGPTQFGSYEQYF. CDR3 DNA: TGTGCCAGTAGTATAGGCCCCACACAGTTTGGGTCCTACGAGCAGTACTTC.

CDR3 DNA sequence: TGTGCCAGCAGTTACACAGGGTTGGACTACGAGCAGTACTTC. Its protein product is CASSYTGLDYEQYF. The chain carries TRBV6-5 and TRBJ2-7; perhaps TRBD1 as D (6 bases). This CDR3 is 14 amino acids long. Germline CDR1 reads MNHEY; CDR2 reads SVGAGI. The V and J ends lost 2 bases and 3 bases respectively, with 11 bases between them.

This CDR3 reads CASSLDGTYGYTF. CDR3 DNA sequence: TGTGCCAGCAGCTTAGATGGGACCTATGGCTACACCTTC. This rearrangement joins TRBV7-8 to TRBJ1-2, with D possibly TRBD1 on 5 matching bases. Germline CDR1 is SGHVS and CDR2 is FQNEAQ. Trimming stripped 1 base from V and 4 bases from J, with 7 bases between. This CDR3 is built from 13 residues.

V is TRBV9 and J is TRBJ1-5, with D tentatively TRBD1 (6 bases). The CDR3 contains 14 residues. CDR1 and CDR2 (germline): SGDLS, YYNGEE. V was clipped by 3 bases and J by 4 bases, with 11 bases between them. CDR3 sequence (DNA): TGTGCCAGCAGCGCAGGGGTTGGGAATCAGCCCCAGCATTTT. This gives the protein CASSAGVGNQPQHF.

Only a few counts were recorded for this clone. V gene TRBV18 combines with J gene TRBJ1-2; 9 bases map to TRBD1. The CDR3 length is 13 residues. From germline, CDR1 is KGHSH and CDR2 LQKENI. V lost 3 bases to trimming and J lost 5 bases; unmatched junction nucleotides: 1. The CDR3 loop reads CASSPDRGYGYTF. The CDR3 coding sequence is TGTGCCAGCTCACCCGACAGGGGGTATGGCTACACCTTC.

The chain combines TRBV6-1 with TRBJ2-3; D ambiguous. V lost 5 bases and J 5 bases, leaving 5 bases between the germline ends. Germline V gene lookup returns CDR1 MNHNS and CDR2 SASEGT. This CDR3 region has 11 residues. The CDR3 nucleotides read TGTGCCAGCAGTCGAGGAGATACGCAGTATTTT. This codes for CASSRGDTQYF.

The V call is TRBV6-5, the J call TRBJ1-3; TRBD1 agrees at 12 bases. In germline, CDR1 is MNHEY, CDR2 SVGAGI. The V segment lost 8 bases and the J segment 4 bases; nucleotides outside the gene matches: 6. CDR3 length: 15 amino acids. The CDR3 coding sequence is TGTGCCAGCGGGGTTGGGACAGGGGGCGGAAACACCATATATTTT. It specifies CASGVGTGGGNTIYF.

In DNA form, the CDR3 reads TGTGCCAGCAGCTTATTATCCCAGACCGAAGCTTTCTTT. It encodes CASSLLSQTEAFF. The chain has TRBV7-3 and TRBJ1-1; D ambiguous. Germline V gene sequence: CDR1 SGHTA, CDR2 FQGTGA. This CDR3 spans 13 amino acids. V lost 2 bases and J lost 8, with 12 bases in between.

The chain recombines TRBV29-1 with TRBJ1-2, with unresolved D. CDR3 length equals 13 residues. Germline lookup yields CDR1 SQVTM and CDR2 ANQGSEA. CDR3 sequence reads: CIVGWGGHYGYTF. DNA of the CDR3: TGCATCGTGGGCTGGGGAGGACACTATGGCTACACCTTC.

The genes are TRBV11-2 and TRBJ2-1; D might be TRBD1 (6 bases). Deletions cut 5 bases from V and 4 bases from J, with 18 bases between. Germline CDR1 SGHAT, CDR2 FQNNGV. The CDR3 consists of 16 residues. CDR3 region: CASSPNTGTNYNEQFF. CDR3 nucleotides: TGTGCCAGCAGCCCCAACACCGGGACAAATTACAATGAGCAGTTCTTC. The entire variable domain, with the rest obtained from reference TRBV11-2 and TRBJ2-1, is as follows: EAGVAQSPRYKIIEKRQSVAFWCNPISGHATLYWYQQILGQGPKLLIQFQNNGVVDDSQLPKDRFSAERLKGVDSTLKIQPAKLEDSAVYLCASSPNTGTNYNEQFFGPGTRLTVL.